The rows below give T cell receptor beta chains drawn from one sample of a study of blood T cells in healthy people across ages. MiXCR, applied by TCRdb to the 5' RACE reads, yields one record per CDR3 protein. The sample records around 650,000 distinct CDR3 sequences, around 38% being singletons. The sample taken for sequencing was blood. The receptors were sampled from a man older than 75 in good health. Each CDR3 is given with its conserved first and last residue. Each record gives: V gene, D gene, clone size, J gene, CDR3 protein, CDR3 DNA. The D gene is left open where the match is weak. Where a row states a size, it is once, few, many or the class of an expanded clone; other rows omit it.

>TRBV20-1|TRBD1|few|TRBJ1-2
CSARQGNGYTF
TGCAGTGCCCGACAGGGGAATGGCTACACCTTC
>TRBV20-1|.|few|TRBJ2-7
CSAEKGTDYEQYF
TGCAGTGCCGAAAAGGGCACGGACTACGAGCAGTACTTC
>TRBV28|.|.|TRBJ1-2
CASRSGVLYGYTF
TGTGCCAGCAGATCGGGGGTACTGTATGGCTACACCTTC
>TRBV12-3/TRBV12-4|.|.|TRBJ1-2
CASSLPHYGYTF
TGTGCCAGCAGCTTACCTCACTATGGCTACACCTTC
>TRBV7-2|.|.|TRBJ2-6
CASSLVRDFSGANVLTF
TGTGCCAGCAGCCTTGTGCGGGATTTCTCTGGGGCCAACGTCCTGACTTTC
>TRBV20-1|.|few|TRBJ2-5
CSARDKQETQYF
TGCAGTGCTAGAGATAAACAAGAGACCCAGTACTTC
>TRBV5-1|TRBD2|few|TRBJ2-1
CASSSAPGLAGNEQFF
TGCGCCAGCAGCTCGGCACCGGGACTAGCAGGGAATGAGCAGTTCTTC
>TRBV2|TRBD1|.|TRBJ1-2
CASSIGQVNYGYTF
TGTGCCAGCTCTATTGGACAGGTCAACTATGGCTACACCTTC
>TRBV7-2|.|few|TRBJ1-3
CASSVTNGNTIYF
TGTGCCAGCAGCGTGACAAATGGAAACACCATATATTTT
>TRBV25-1|.|.|TRBJ2-2
CASSEVGYDGELFF
TGTGCCAGCAGTGAAGTGGGATATGACGGGGAGCTGTTTTTT
>TRBV20-1|TRBD1|.|TRBJ2-5
CSARVGQGVETQYF
TGCAGTGCTAGAGTGGGACAGGGGGTAGAGACCCAGTACTTC
>TRBV7-9|.|.|TRBJ1-5
CASSSTGGNQPQQF
TGTGCCAGCAGCTCCACGGGCGGGAATCAGCCCCAGCAATTT
>TRBV4-2|TRBD2|many|TRBJ2-3
CASSHILAEDTTDTQYF
TGTGCCAGCAGTCACATCCTAGCGGAGGATACCACAGATACGCAGTATTTT
>TRBV27|TRBD1|few|TRBJ2-1
CASRDRGYNEQFF
TGTGCCAGCAGGGACAGGGGGTACAATGAGCAGTTCTTC
>TRBV4-3|.|many|TRBJ2-1
CASSRSGLGNEQFF
TGCGCCAGCAGCCGGTCAGGGCTTGGAAATGAGCAGTTCTTC
>TRBV6-1|TRBD1|.|TRBJ2-5
CASSVNRGQETQYF
TGTGCCAGCAGTGTAAACAGGGGCCAAGAGACCCAGTACTTC
>TRBV4-3|.|.|TRBJ1-1
CASSQEALGAYTEAFF
TGCGCCAGCAGCCAAGAGGCCCTCGGGGCTTACACTGAAGCTTTCTTT
>TRBV20-1|.|few|TRBJ1-6
CSARDSPGSPLHF
TGCAGTGCTAGAGATTCTCCCGGTTCACCCCTCCACTTT
>TRBV14|.|.|TRBJ2-1
CASSQVKNEQFF
TGTGCCAGCAGCCAAGTGAAAAATGAGCAGTTCTTC
>TRBV6-2/TRBV6-3|.|once|TRBJ1-5
CASRASNQPQHF
TGTGCCAGCAGAGCGAGCAATCAGCCCCAGCATTTT
>TRBV3-1|.|.|TRBJ1-6
CASSPPRQPTLNSPLHF
TGTGCCAGCAGCCCTCCCCGGCAGCCTACACTTAATTCACCCCTCCACTTT
>TRBV4-1|TRBD1|few|TRBJ2-5
CASSQPGQGEGETQYF
TGCGCCAGCAGCCAACCGGGACAGGGGGAAGGAGAGACCCAGTACTTC
>TRBV5-1|TRBD1|.|TRBJ1-6
CASSLSLGQGVNNSPLHF
TGCGCCAGCAGCTTGTCGCTAGGACAGGGCGTCAATAATTCACCCCTCCACTTT
>TRBV7-2|.|.|TRBJ2-5
CASSRGGSRETQYF
TGTGCCAGCAGCAGGGGGGGATCTCGTGAGACCCAGTACTTC
>TRBV29-1|TRBD2|many|TRBJ2-3
CSVGTSGSTDTQYF
TGCAGCGTTGGGACTAGCGGGAGCACAGATACGCAGTATTTT
>TRBV7-2|.|.|TRBJ2-1
CASSVGPAYEQFF
TGTGCCAGCAGCGTTGGCCCCGCCTATGAGCAGTTCTTC
>TRBV5-1|TRBD1|few|TRBJ2-7
CASSFTGGVNEQYF
TGCGCCAGCAGCTTTACAGGGGGAGTCAACGAGCAGTACTTC
>TRBV20-1|.|.|TRBJ1-4
CSAMGSPATNEKLFF
TGCAGTGCTATGGGCAGCCCGGCAACTAATGAAAAACTGTTTTTT
>TRBV4-2|TRBD1|.|TRBJ2-3
CASSEGGQNTDTQYF
TGTGCCAGCAGTGAAGGGGGCCAGAACACAGATACGCAGTATTTT